The T cell receptor (beta chain) under discussion was sequenced for a study of technical replicates of blood from a few donors. Using immunoSEQ multiplex PCR, the repertoire was profiled, and TCRdb retains in-frame clones only, with some absent. In the table there are about 66,000 clones, roughly nine tenths of which are singletons. CDR1 is MNHEY and CDR2 is SVGAGI in the germline V gene. Deletions cut 6 bases from V and 3 bases from J, with 11 bases between. The CDR3 is made up of 13 amino acids. Sequenced input: T cells isolated from PBMCs. The V gene is TRBV6-5, the J gene TRBJ1-1; D may be TRBD1 (5 bases). This clonotype was obtained from a human donor in good health. The CDR3 sequence: CASRPGWDTEAFF. The DNA of the CDR3 is TGTGCCAGCAGGCCAGGGTGGGACACTGAAGCTTTCTTT.